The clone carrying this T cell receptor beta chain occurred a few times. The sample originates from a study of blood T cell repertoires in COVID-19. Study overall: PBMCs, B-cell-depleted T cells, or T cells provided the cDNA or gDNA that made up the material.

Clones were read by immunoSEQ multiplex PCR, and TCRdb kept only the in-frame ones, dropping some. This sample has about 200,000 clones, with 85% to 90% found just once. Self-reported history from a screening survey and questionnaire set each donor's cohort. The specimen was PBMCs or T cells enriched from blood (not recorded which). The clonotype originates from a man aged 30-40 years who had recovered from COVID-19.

DNA of the CDR3: TGTGCCAGCAGCGGAAGCGCAGGGGTTGTAGGAACTGAAGCTTTCTTT. This codes for CASSGSAGVVGTEAFF. The rearrangement uses TRBV7-9 and TRBJ1-1; D is perhaps TRBD1 (6 bases). Per germline, CDR1 SEHNR and CDR2 FQNEAQ (reference sequence). The CDR3 consists of 16 residues. The V and J ends lost 5 bases and 5 bases respectively, with 21 bases between them.